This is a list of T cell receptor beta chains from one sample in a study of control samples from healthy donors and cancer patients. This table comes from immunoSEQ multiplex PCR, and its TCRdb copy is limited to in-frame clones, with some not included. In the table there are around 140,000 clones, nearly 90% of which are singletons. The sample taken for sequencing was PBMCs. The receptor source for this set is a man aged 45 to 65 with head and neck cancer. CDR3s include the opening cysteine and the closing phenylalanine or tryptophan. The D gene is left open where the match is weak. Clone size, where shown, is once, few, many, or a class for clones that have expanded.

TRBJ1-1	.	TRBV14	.	CASSLQMRGTEAFF	TGTGCCAGCAGCCTCCAGATGAGGGGGACTGAAGCTTTCTTT
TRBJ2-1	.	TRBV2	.	CASSTFNIEQFF	TGTGCCAGCAGTACTTTTAACATTGAGCAGTTCTTC
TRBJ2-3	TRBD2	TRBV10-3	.	CAINSGTSDPDTQYF	TGTGCCATCAACTCCGGGACTAGCGATCCAGATACGCAGTATTTT
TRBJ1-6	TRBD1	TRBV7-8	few	CASSLGQGNNSPLHF	TGTGCCAGCAGCTTAGGACAGGGGAATAATTCACCCCTCCACTTT
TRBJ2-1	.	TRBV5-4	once	CASSPRSYNEQFF	TGTGCCAGCAGCCCCCGCTCCTACAATGAGCAGTTCTTC
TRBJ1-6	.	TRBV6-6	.	CASSPNSHNSPLHF	TGTGCCAGCAGCCCGAACTCCCATAATTCACCCCTCCACTTT
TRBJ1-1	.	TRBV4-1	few	CASSQKSLRRAEAFF	TGCGCCAGCAGCCAAAAGTCCCTACGACGAGCTGAAGCTTTCTTT
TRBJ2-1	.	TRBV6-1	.	CASSEARWSSYNEQFF	TGTGCCAGCAGTGAAGCGCGGTGGAGCTCCTACAATGAGCAGTTCTTC
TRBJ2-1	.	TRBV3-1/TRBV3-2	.	CASSQVLADEQFF	TGTGCCAGCAGCCAAGTGCTAGCCGATGAGCAGTTCTTC
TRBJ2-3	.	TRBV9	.	CASSALSGRSTDTQYF	TGTGCCAGCAGCGCCCTTAGCGGCCGTAGCACAGATACGCAGTATTTT
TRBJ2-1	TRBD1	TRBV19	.	CASSVTGTGLNEQFF	TGTGCCAGTAGTGTAACCGGGACAGGGTTGAATGAGCAGTTCTTC
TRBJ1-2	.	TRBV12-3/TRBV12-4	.	CASSFGQAAGVAF	TGTGCCAGCAGTTTCGGACAAGCCGCCGGCGTGGCCTTC
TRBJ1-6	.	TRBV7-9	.	CASSLGNSNSPLHF	TGTGCCAGCAGCTTAGGTAACAGTAATTCACCCCTCCACTTT
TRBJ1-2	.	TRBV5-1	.	CASSSDGNYGYTF	TGCGCCAGCAGCTCGGACGGGAACTATGGCTACACCTTC
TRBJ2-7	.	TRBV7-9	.	CASSLAGSGTSYEQYF	TGTGCCAGCAGCTTAGCGGGGTCAGGGACCTCCTACGAGCAGTACTTC
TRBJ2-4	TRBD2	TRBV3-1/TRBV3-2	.	CASSPIPSGGALLAKNIQYF	TGTGCCAGCAGCCCGATCCCTAGCGGGGGGGCACTTTTAGCCAAAAACATTCAGTACTTC
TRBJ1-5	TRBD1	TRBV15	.	CATSARPGQGYNQPQHF	TGTGCCACCAGCGCCCGCCCCGGACAGGGTTACAATCAGCCCCAGCATTTT
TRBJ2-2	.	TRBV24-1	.	CATSDFPGELFF	TGTGCCACCAGTGATTTTCCCGGGGAGCTGTTTTTT
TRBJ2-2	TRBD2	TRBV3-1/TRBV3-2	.	CASSRDIFGGGKNTGELFF	TGTGCCAGCAGCAGGGACATTTTTGGCGGGGGGAAGAACACCGGGGAGCTGTTTTTT
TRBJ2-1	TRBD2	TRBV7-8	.	CASSSLNGRGNEQFF	TGTGCCAGCAGCTCTCTCAATGGGCGGGGGAATGAGCAGTTCTTC
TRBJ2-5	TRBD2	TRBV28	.	CASSGTSGIGETQYF	TGTGCCAGCAGTGGGACTAGCGGGATAGGAGAGACCCAGTACTTC
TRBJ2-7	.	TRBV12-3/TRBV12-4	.	CASSFRGAYEQYF	TGTGCCAGCAGTTTCAGGGGAGCCTACGAGCAGTACTTC
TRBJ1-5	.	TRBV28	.	CASGRDSRNQPQHF	TGTGCCAGCGGGCGCGACAGTCGCAATCAGCCCCAGCATTTT
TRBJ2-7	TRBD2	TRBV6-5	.	CASNVGGSSYEQYF	TGTGCCAGCAACGTGGGCGGGAGCTCCTACGAGCAGTACTTC
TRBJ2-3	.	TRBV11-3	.	CASSLGENLGGTQYF	TGTGCCAGCAGCTTGGGCGAGAACCTTGGGGGTACGCAGTATTTT
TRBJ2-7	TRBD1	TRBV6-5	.	CASSRDRDYYEQYF	TGTGCCAGCAGCAGGGACAGAGATTACTACGAGCAGTACTTC
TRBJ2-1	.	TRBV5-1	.	CASSIQASSYNEQFF	TGCGCCAGCAGCATCCAGGCCAGCTCCTACAATGAGCAGTTCTTC
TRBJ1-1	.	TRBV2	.	CASSDRQVMNTEAFF	TGTGCCAGCAGTGACCGACAGGTGATGAACACTGAAGCTTTCTTT
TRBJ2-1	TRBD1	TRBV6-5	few	CASSRDRYNEQFF	TGTGCCAGCAGTCGGGACAGATACAATGAGCAGTTCTTC
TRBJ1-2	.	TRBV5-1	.	CASSVSGESEGYTF	TGCGCCAGCAGCGTTTCAGGGGAGTCAGAGGGCTACACCTTC
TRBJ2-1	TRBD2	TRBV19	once	CASSPSGGNNEQFF	TGTGCCAGTAGCCCGAGCGGGGGGAACAATGAGCAGTTCTTC
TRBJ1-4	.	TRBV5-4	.	CASSLGGRVGEKLFF	TGTGCCAGCAGCTTGGGTGGCAGGGTTGGGGAAAAACTGTTTTTT
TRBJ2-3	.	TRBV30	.	CAWSGVRADTQYF	TGTGCCTGGAGTGGGGTTCGGGCAGATACGCAGTATTTT
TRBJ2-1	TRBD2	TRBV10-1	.	CATNAIAGGREQFF	TGCGCCACCAACGCCATAGCGGGAGGGCGGGAGCAGTTCTTC
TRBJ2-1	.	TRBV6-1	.	CASSERGKTYNEQFF	TGTGCCAGCAGTGAGCGGGGTAAGACCTACAATGAGCAGTTCTTC
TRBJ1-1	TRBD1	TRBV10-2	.	CASSRNTGGPTEAFF	TGCGCCAGCAGCAGAAATACAGGGGGGCCCACTGAAGCTTTCTTT
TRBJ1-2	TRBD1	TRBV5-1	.	CASSLLPGQGENYIFDKSNYGYTF	TGCGCCAGCAGCTTGCTCCCGGGACAGGGGGAAAATTATATTTTCGACAAATCTAACTATGGCTACACCTTC
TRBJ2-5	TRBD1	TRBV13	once	CASSLGQGVSETQYF	TGTGCCAGCAGCTTAGGCCAGGGGGTTTCAGAGACCCAGTACTTC
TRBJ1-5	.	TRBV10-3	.	CAISEGGNQPQHF	TGTGCCATCAGTGAGGGAGGGAATCAGCCCCAGCATTTT
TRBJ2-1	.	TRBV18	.	CASSPPGDYNEQFF	TGTGCCAGCTCACCACCAGGGGACTACAATGAGCAGTTCTTC
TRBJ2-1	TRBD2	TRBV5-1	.	CASSLRAGGIYNEQFF	TGCGCCAGCAGCTTGCGTGCGGGGGGGATATACAATGAGCAGTTCTTC
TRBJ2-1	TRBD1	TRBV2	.	CASSEGTGSYNEQFF	TGTGCCAGCAGTGAGGGGACAGGGTCCTACAATGAGCAGTTCTTC
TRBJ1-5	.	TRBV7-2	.	CASSLGGLSNQPQHF	TGTGCCAGCAGCTTAGGAGGGTTATCCAATCAGCCCCAGCATTTT
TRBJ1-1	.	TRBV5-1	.	CASSWDQMLTEAFF	TGCGCCAGCAGCTGGGACCAGATGTTAACTGAAGCTTTCTTT
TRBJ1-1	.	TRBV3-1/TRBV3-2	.	CASSHNPGNTEAFF	TGTGCCAGCAGCCACAACCCGGGGAACACTGAAGCTTTCTTT
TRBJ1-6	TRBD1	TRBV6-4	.	CASRATGGNSPLHF	TGTGCCAGCAGAGCCACAGGGGGCAATTCACCCCTCCACTTT
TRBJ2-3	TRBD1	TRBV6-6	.	CASSPPTGRDTQYF	TGTGCCAGCAGCCCCCCGACAGGGCGCGATACGCAGTATTTT
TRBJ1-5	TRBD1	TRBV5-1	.	CASSLEGTGGNQPQHF	TGCGCCAGCAGCTTGGAAGGGACAGGGGGCAATCAGCCCCAGCATTTT
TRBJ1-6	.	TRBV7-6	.	CASSLGGRSYNSPLHF	TGTGCCAGCAGCTTAGGGGGAAGAAGCTATAATTCACCCCTCCACTTT
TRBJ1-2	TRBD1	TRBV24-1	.	CATMGDSYSGYTF	TGTGCCACCATGGGGGACAGCTACTCTGGCTACACCTTC
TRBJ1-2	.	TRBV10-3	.	CAISTPGAGGYTF	TGTGCCATCAGTACCCCAGGGGCGGGAGGCTACACCTTC
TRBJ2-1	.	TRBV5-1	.	CASTKFTGISPYNEQFF	TGCGCCAGCACTAAATTCACAGGGATATCCCCTTACAATGAGCAGTTCTTC
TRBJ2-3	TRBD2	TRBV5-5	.	CASSLDGSGRTHTQYF	TGTGCCAGCAGCTTGGATGGTAGCGGGAGGACACATACGCAGTATTTT
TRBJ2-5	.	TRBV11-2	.	CASSLRINQETQYF	TGTGCCAGCAGCTTAAGGATAAACCAAGAGACCCAGTACTTC